These 7 T cell receptor beta chains share one sample of origin, sequenced in a study of blood T cell repertoires in COVID-19. Assay used: immunoSEQ multiplex PCR; TCRdb lists only in-frame clones, some missing. The sample carries some 530,000 clones, approximately 86% recorded once. The specimen was PBMCs or T cells enriched from blood (not recorded which). These receptors were taken from a woman aged 55-75 years who had recovered from COVID-19.

The chain joins TRBV5-1 to TRBJ1-4; D is unclear. The CDR3 has 14 amino acids. The V gene's germline CDR1 is SGHRS and CDR2 YFSETQ. Trimming removed 4 bases at V and 7 bases at J, with 14 bases between. CDR3 region: CASSGSVTGEKLFF. The DNA of the CDR3 is TGCGCCAGCAGCGGGTCTGTAACGGGTGAAAAACTGTTTTTT.

The rearrangement joins TRBV5-1 to TRBJ2-2; D may be TRBD1 (7 bases). The V end was cut by 3 bases, the J end by 5 bases, with 17 bases between. The CDR3 is 16 amino acids. Germline V gives CDR1 SGHRS, CDR2 YFSETQ. DNA for the CDR3: TGCGCCAGCAGCTCTCAATCTCAGGGGGGAACCGGGGAGCTGTTTTTT. Translation: CASSSQSQGGTGELFF.

This chain links TRBV13 with TRBJ2-1; 8 nucleotides match TRBD2. In germline, CDR1 is PRHDT, CDR2 FYEKMQ (reference sequence). There are 17 residues in the CDR3. Losses at the gene ends were 4 bases for V and 3 bases for J; bases not matched to a gene: 11. CDR3 loop: CASSSLDVAGIYNEQFF. The CDR3, as DNA: TGTGCCAGCAGCTCCCTCGATGTAGCGGGGATCTACAATGAGCAGTTCTTC.

This clone was found a few times. The chain couples TRBV2 to TRBJ1-5; D remains unclear. Germline V gives CDR1 SNHLY, CDR2 FYNNEI. This CDR3 comprises 12 residues. Trimming pared 7 bases from V and 6 bases from J, leaving 10 bases between. The CDR3 nucleotides read TGTGCCAGCAACCTACGAGGTCAGCCCCAGCATTTT. The encoded protein is CASNLRGQPQHF.

The chain joins TRBV18 to TRBJ1-1; no clear D gene. V was trimmed by 2 bases and J by 2 bases, leaving 9 bases between them. This CDR3 has 14 residues. Germline lookup yields CDR1 KGHSH and CDR2 LQKENI. CDR3 nucleotide sequence: TGTGCCAGCTCACCAAGTACGGGAAACACTGAAGCTTTCTTT. Its translation is CASSPSTGNTEAFF.

The chain is built from TRBV3-1 (or the pseudogene TRBV3-2) and TRBJ2-3; D not resolved. The germline gives CDR1 LGHDT, CDR2 YNNKEL (reference sequence). The V end was cut by 1 base, the J end by 6 bases, with 5 bases between. The length of the CDR3 is 12 residues. CDR3: CASSQAQDTQYF. CDR3 coding DNA: TGTGCCAGCAGCCAAGCGCAGGATACGCAGTATTTT.

This chain joins TRBV2 and TRBJ1-2; D is unresolved. The CDR3 runs to 14 residues. Trimming removed 2 bases from V and 5 bases from J, with 12 bases in between. Germline V gene lookup returns CDR1 SNHLY and CDR2 FYNNEI. The CDR3 sequence: CASSEIGVGYGYTF. CDR3 in DNA: TGTGCCAGCAGTGAAATCGGGGTGGGGTATGGCTACACCTTC. The variable domain in full, completed from reference TRBV2 and TRBJ1-2, reads EPEVTQTPSHQVTQMGQEVILRCVPISNHLYFYWYRQILGQKVEFLVSFYNNEISEKSEIFDDQFSVERPDGSNFTLKIRSTKLEDSAMYFCASSEIGVGYGYTFGSGTRLTVV.